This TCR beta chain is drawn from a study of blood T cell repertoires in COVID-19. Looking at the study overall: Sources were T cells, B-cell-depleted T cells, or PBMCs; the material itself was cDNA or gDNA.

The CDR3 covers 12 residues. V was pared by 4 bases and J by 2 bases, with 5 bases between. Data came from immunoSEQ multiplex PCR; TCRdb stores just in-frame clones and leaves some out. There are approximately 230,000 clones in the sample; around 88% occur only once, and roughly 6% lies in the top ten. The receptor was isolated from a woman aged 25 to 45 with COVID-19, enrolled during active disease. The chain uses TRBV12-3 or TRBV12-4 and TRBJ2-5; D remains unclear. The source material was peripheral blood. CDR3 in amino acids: CASSWLQETQYF. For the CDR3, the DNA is TGTGCCAGCAGTTGGCTTCAAGAGACCCAGTACTTC.